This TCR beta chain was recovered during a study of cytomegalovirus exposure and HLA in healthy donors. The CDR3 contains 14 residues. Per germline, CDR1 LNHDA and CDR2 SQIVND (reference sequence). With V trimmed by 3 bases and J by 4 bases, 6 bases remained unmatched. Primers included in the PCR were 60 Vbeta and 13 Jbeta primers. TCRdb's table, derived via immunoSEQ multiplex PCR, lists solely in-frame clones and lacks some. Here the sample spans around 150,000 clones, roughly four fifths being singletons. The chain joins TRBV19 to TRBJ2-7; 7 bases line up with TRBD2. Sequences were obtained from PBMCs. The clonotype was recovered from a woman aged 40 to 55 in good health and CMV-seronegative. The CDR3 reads CASSMAGRWYEQYF. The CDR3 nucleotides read TGTGCCAGTAGTATGGCCGGGAGGTGGTACGAGCAGTACTTC.